The source of this T cell receptor (beta chain) is a study of T cells expressing NK-cell markers. Study-level background: Among the eight sequenced donors, seven tested HCMV-seropositive and one tested seronegative.

TCRdb processed the 5' RACE reads again and assigns one entry to each CDR3 protein, with no DNA. The sample features 500,000 to 700,000 distinct CDR3 sequences, with about 3.6% in its top ten. The length of the CDR3 is 13 residues. The specimen sequenced was blood T cells: a sorted CD56 or NKG2C T cell subset, CD4+ or CD8+ T cells, or bulk PBMC T cells (not recorded which). The TCR was taken from a man between 18 and 35 years old in good health. V and J are TRBV12-3 or TRBV12-4 and TRBJ2-1; as DNA is missing, the TRBD2 call by TCRdb cannot be tested. This CDR3 is CASSGGLAGVGFF.